This T cell receptor (beta chain) comes out of a study of technical replicates of blood from several donors. Generated by immunoSEQ multiplex PCR, the TCRdb table keeps only in-frame clones and is missing some. The table includes tens of thousands of clones, about 97% detected once. V shed 7 bases, J shed 1 base, and the junction held 4 bases outside the gene matches. CDR3 size: 13 residues. Germline V gives CDR1 SNHLY, CDR2 FYNNEI. This receptor was identified in a human donor in good health. Sequenced sample: T cells isolated from PBMCs. The chain employs TRBV2 and TRBJ2-7; 7 bases line up with TRBD2. In nucleotides, the CDR3 is TGTGCCAGCACGGAGGGAGGGTCCTACGAGCAGTACTTC. Amino acid sequence: CASTEGGSYEQYF.